A single sample gave rise to the 8 T cell receptor beta chains below, sequenced in a study of blood T cells in healthy people across ages. Together with a sample-barcoded 5' primer, a J-beta primer mix was included in a second PCR lasting roughly 7 to 11 cycles. One entry per CDR3 protein, called by TCRdb with MiXCR from the 5' RACE reads. The sample lists 1.5 million to 2 million distinct CDR3 sequences, roughly 49% occurring once. Input material: blood. These receptors were obtained from a woman aged 40-49 years in good health.

A note on this clonotype: A read error may produce the germline difference seen at one junction end. This chain uses TRBV4-3 with TRBJ2-3; weak D call: TRBD2 (6 bases). CDR3 length: 15 residues. CDR1 LGHNA and CDR2 YSLEER come from the germline V gene. In DNA, the CDR3 is TGCACCAGCAGCCAAGATCTGGGGGGAACAGATACGCAGTATTTT. This translates into CTSSQDLGGTDTQYF.

The chain links TRBV28 to TRBJ1-2; possibly TRBD1 for D (5 bases). This CDR3 contains 16 residues. The germline gives CDR1 MDHEN, CDR2 SYDVKM. Trimming pared 4 bases from V and 3 bases from J, leaving 18 bases between. In DNA, the CDR3 is TGTGCCAGCAGTTCCGTGTCACAGGTTCGAGACTATGGCTACACCTTC. This sequence encodes CASSSVSQVRDYGYTF.

The table lists this clonotype with a count of one. A junction end diverges from the germline sequence, so it may reflect a read error. V is TRBV5-6 and J is TRBJ2-5; D unclear. CDR1 is SGHDT, CDR2 YYEEEE, per germline. CDR3 size: 12 residues. CDR3 DNA sequence: TGCGCCAGCAGTGAGTCGTCCGGGACCCAGTACTTC. Its protein product is CASSESSGTQYF.

This clonotype is a singleton in its sample. An end of the junction does not agree with germline; a read error may underlie this. The gene calls are TRBV2 and TRBJ2-4; 7 nucleotides match TRBD2. The CDR3 consists of 14 residues. Germline values: CDR1 SNHLY, CDR2 FYNNEI. The CDR3 loop reads CASSEGDYKNIQYF. The CDR3 DNA sequence: TGTGCCAGCAGTGAGGGGGACTATAAAAACATTCAGTACTTT. Filled out from reference TRBV2 and TRBJ2-4, the complete variable domain reads EPEVTQTPSHQVTQMGQEVILRCVPISNHLYFYWYRQILGQKVEFLVSFYNNEISEKSEIFDDQFSVERPDGSNFTLKIRSTKLEDSAMYFCASSEGDYKNIQYFGAGTRLSVL.

About this clonotype: This may arise from a read error, as a much more abundant clone is one base away. This chain joins TRBV6-4 and TRBJ2-2; 7 nucleotides agree with TRBD1. Germline lookup yields CDR1 MRHNA and CDR2 SNTAGT. This CDR3 is 13 amino acids long. Trimming cost V 7 bases and J 4 bases; bases outside gene matches: 3. Here the CDR3 DNA reads TGTGCCAGCATTGAGGGGGCCACCGGGGAGCTGTTTTTT. This gives the protein CASIEGATGELFF.

About this clonotype itself: A junction end diverges from the germline sequence, so it may reflect a read error. V is TRBV5-1 and J is TRBJ2-3, with 8 bases lining up with TRBD1. The CDR3 contains 13 residues. CDR1 is SGHRS and CDR2 is YFSETQ in the germline V gene. The CDR3, as DNA: TGCGCCAGCTTACAGGGGGGAACAGGTACGCAGTATTTT. Translated: CASLQGGTGTQYF. Looking up the rest from reference TRBV5-1 and TRBJ2-3 gives the full variable domain: KAGVTQTPRYLIKTRGQQVTLSCSPISGHRSVSWYQQTPGQGLQFLFEYFSETQRNKGNFPGRFSGRQFSNSRSEMNVSTLELGDSALYLCASLQGGTGTQYFGPGTRLTVL.

The chain recombines TRBV2 with TRBJ2-3; D perhaps matches TRBD1 (6 bases). This CDR3 comprises 15 residues. In germline, CDR1 is SNHLY, CDR2 FYNNEI. V lost 3 bases and J lost 9, with 19 bases in between. In DNA form, the CDR3 reads TGTGCCAGCAGTGAGGTTACAGGGAATTTGAGGACGCAGTATTTT. Its protein is CASSEVTGNLRTQYF.

The genes are TRBV20-1 and TRBJ2-1, with 16 bases that match TRBD2. Germline CDR1 reads DFQATT; CDR2 reads SNEGSKA (reference sequence). The CDR3 runs to 16 residues. Trimming at V came to 4 bases and at J to 9 bases, leaving 9 bases not matched to a gene. Here the CDR3 reads CSAKGTSGGESGEQFF. CDR3 coding DNA: TGCAGTGCTAAAGGGACTAGCGGGGGGGAATCGGGTGAGCAGTTCTTC.